A single sample gave rise to the 5 T cell receptor beta chains below, sequenced in a study of beta chain features in type 1 diabetes. As every portion of the isolated RNA was reverse transcribed, the sequencing read expressed TCRB transcripts. The repertoire was sequenced with immunoSEQ multiplex PCR; TCRdb's copy has only in-frame clones and lacks some. The table includes 200,000 to 250,000 clones, less than 15% detected once. Sequencing used naive CD4+ T cells from blood. The receptors originated from a woman aged 40 to 55 in good health.

This clone occurred a few times. The rearrangement joins TRBV5-6 to TRBJ2-7; D gene ambiguous. Germline V gene sequence: CDR1 SGHDT, CDR2 YYEEEE. The CDR3 length is 14 residues. With 0 bases removed from V and 1 base from J, the gap between germline ends came to 8 bases. The CDR3 DNA follows: TGTGCCAGCAGCTTGGTGAGTGTTTCCTACGAGCAGTACTTC. Its translation is CASSLVSVSYEQYF.

The J gene is TRBJ2-3, the V gene TRBV6-5; TRBD1 might be the D (7 bases). Trimming stripped 5 bases from V and 8 bases from J, with 11 bases between. In germline, CDR1 is MNHEY, CDR2 SVGAGI. The CDR3 extends over 12 amino acids. Here the CDR3 DNA reads TGTGCCAGCAGTCCCCAGGGGGGTACGCAGTATTTT. The encoded protein is CASSPQGGTQYF.

This clone was seen more than once but under ten times. For the CDR3, the DNA is TGTGCCAGCTCACCGGGGGGGAGGAACACTGAAGCTTTCTTT. Protein: CASSPGGRNTEAFF. V and J are TRBV18 and TRBJ1-1; maybe TRBD1 (5 bases). V was shortened by 3 bases and J by 1 base, with 9 bases between the two germline ends. CDR1 is KGHSH, CDR2 LQKENI, per germline. The CDR3 loop spans 14 amino acids.

The V gene is TRBV5-1, the J gene TRBJ2-7; weak D call: TRBD2 (6 bases). This CDR3 comprises 15 residues. Trimming shortened V by 2 bases and J by 2 bases, and 14 bases separated the two germline ends. The germline CDR1 and CDR2 sequences are SGHRS and YFSETQ. CDR3 sequence (DNA): TGCGCCAGCAGCTTTTTGCGGGACTTCCCCTACGAGCAGTACTTC. This codes for CASSFLRDFPYEQYF. The full variable domain, with the rest looked up from reference TRBV5-1 and TRBJ2-7, is KAGVTQTPRYLIKTRGQQVTLSCSPISGHRSVSWYQQTPGQGLQFLFEYFSETQRNKGNFPGRFSGRQFSNSRSEMNVSTLELGDSALYLCASSFLRDFPYEQYFGPGTRLTVT.

This clone was observed a handful of times. J is TRBJ2-1 and V is TRBV7-2; possibly TRBD1 for D (6 bases). Germline values: CDR1 SGHTA, CDR2 FQGNSA. The CDR3 sequence is 13 residues long. V lost 5 bases and J 12 bases, leaving 17 bases between the germline ends. This chain's CDR3 is CASSRDRSGRQFF. In DNA form, the CDR3 reads TGTGCCAGCAGCCGAGACAGGTCGGGCCGGCAGTTCTTC.